This TCR beta chain was obtained from a study of CD8+ T cells in alopecia areata. Study conclusions and caveats: Patients shared TCRs less clearly than mice did, possibly for HLA-related reasons.

Reverse transcribed after extraction, RNA yielded cDNA as the sequencing template. Assay: immunoSEQ multiplex PCR; the TCRdb copy retains only in-frame clones and omits some. This repertoire shows around 270,000 clones, over 45% found once; its top ten account for under 2%. The treatment denotes: oral pan-JAK inhibitor, 5-10 mg twice daily. As concerns this clone: What it binds is not known.

Per germline, CDR1 GTSNPN and CDR2 SVGIG (reference sequence). Trimming removed 3 bases from V and 1 base from J; junction bases left unmatched: 12. The CDR3 length is 19 residues. Specimen: CD4+ T cells sorted from blood, collected at week 24, from a patient treated with tofacitinib. The sequence was collected from a human donor with alopecia areata. J is TRBJ2-4 and V is TRBV30, with 13 positions matching TRBD2. The DNA of the CDR3 is TGTGCCTGGAGGACCGGCGGGACTAGCGGGGTTATGGCCAAAAACATTCAGTACTTC. It codes for CAWRTGGTSGVMAKNIQYF. The full variable domain, its missing parts supplied by reference TRBV30 and TRBJ2-4, is SQTIHQWPATLVQPVGSPLSLECTVEGTSNPNLYWYRQAAGRGLQLLFYSVGIGQISSEVPQNLSASRPQDRQFILSSKKLLLSDSGFYLCAWRTGGTSGVMAKNIQYFGAGTRLSVL.